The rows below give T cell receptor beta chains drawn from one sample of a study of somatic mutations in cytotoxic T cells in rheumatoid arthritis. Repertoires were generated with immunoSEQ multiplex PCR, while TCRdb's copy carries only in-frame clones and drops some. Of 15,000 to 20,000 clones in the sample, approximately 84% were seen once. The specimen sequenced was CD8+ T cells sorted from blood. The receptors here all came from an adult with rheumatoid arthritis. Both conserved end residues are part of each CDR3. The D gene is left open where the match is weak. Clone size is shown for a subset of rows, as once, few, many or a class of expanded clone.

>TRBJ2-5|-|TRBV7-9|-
TGTGCCAGCAGCTCCCCCCGGGAGATGGAGACCCAGTACTTC
CASSSPREMETQYF
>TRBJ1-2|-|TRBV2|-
TGTGCCAGCAGTGAAGATGCAGGGTTGACCTATGGCTACACCTTC
CASSEDAGLTYGYTF
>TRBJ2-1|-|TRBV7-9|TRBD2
TGTGCCAGCAGCTTAGATGAGGGAGGGATAGGTGAGCAGTTCTTC
CASSLDEGGIGEQFF
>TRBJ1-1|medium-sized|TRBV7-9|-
TGTGCCAGCTGGGACACCCTAAACACTGAAGCTTTCTTT
CASWDTLNTEAFF
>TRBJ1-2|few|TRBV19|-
TGTGCCAGTCAATCAGATGGCTACACCTTC
CASQSDGYTF
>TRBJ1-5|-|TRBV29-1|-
TGCAGCGTTGGGACAGCAAGCAATCAGCCCCAGCATTTT
CSVGTASNQPQHF
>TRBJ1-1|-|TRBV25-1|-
TGTGCCAGCAGCCTCTTACAGGGAATCGGCACTGAAGCTTTCTTT
CASSLLQGIGTEAFF
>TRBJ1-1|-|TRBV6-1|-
TGTGCCAGCAGTGTGGGTCTGAAGACGGCTTTCTTT
CASSVGLKTAFF
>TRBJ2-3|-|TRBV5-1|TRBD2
TGCGCCAGCAGCTTTAGGGGACTAGTCACAGATACGCAGTATTTT
CASSFRGLVTDTQYF
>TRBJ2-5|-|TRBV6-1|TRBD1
TGTGCCAGCAGTGTCAGTACGGGACAGGGGGACGAGACCCAGTACTTC
CASSVSTGQGDETQYF
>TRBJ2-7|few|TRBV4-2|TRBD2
TGTGCCAGCAGCCATCGGGTAGCGGGATCCTACGAGCAGTACTTC
CASSHRVAGSYEQYF
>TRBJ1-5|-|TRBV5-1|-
TGCGCCAGCAGCCCCGAGGCTGGGGGAGGTCAGCCCCAGCATTTT
CASSPEAGGGQPQHF